This TCR beta chain emerged from a study of PD-1 blockade in classical Hodgkin lymphoma. General study results and limits: Diversity in CD4+ TCRs, unlike that measured in CD8+ TCRs, had risen significantly by C4D1.

Clones were sequenced by immunoSEQ multiplex PCR, and TCRdb holds only the in-frame ones, with some missing. The sample carries about 72,000 clones, about 92% recorded once. This CDR3 spans 18 amino acids. CDR1 and CDR2 from the germline V gene are SQVTM and ANQGSEA. Every patient had relapsed following autologous stem cell transplantation, and cohorts differed in brentuximab vedotin exposure. Comments on this clone: Its antigen is not identified.

Sequencing used peripheral blood mononuclear cells (PBMCs), obtained at baseline. The rearrangement uses TRBV29-1 and TRBJ2-7, with TRBD2 matching over 9 bases. The sequence came from a human donor with classical Hodgkin lymphoma. CDR3 sequence reads: CNIAGERGEDLRSYEQYF. The CDR3 coding sequence is TGCAACATTGCCGGGGAGCGGGGGGAAGACCTACGCTCCTACGAGCAGTACTTC.